This TCR beta chain is drawn from a study of T cell responses to AZD1222 COVID-19 vaccine (dated by TCRdb to the early 2020s). Looking at the study overall: A total of more than 230 trial participants underwent TCR sequencing, of whom 200 to 220 received two doses of AZD1222 and about 25 received two doses of the MenACWY control vaccine. Trial participants were enrolled by age into subgroups of 18-55, 56-69 and 70-plus years, and roughly 150, 30 and 60 TCR-sequenced participants, respectively, were included in these subgroups.

What the work shows at the level of the full study, not this receptor alone: A significant rise in spike-specific TCR breadth and depth was observed after two AZD1222 doses relative to day 0 and relative to MenACWY recipients. Participants were mostly white British and included more females than males, and it was suggested by the authors that clonal diversity may have been underestimated. Because no samples from the day 14 peak response were available, repertoires could be characterized only after the peak T cell response. The 56-69-year group was small, and its depth increase did not reach significance, likely because of low power. Nearly half of unique spike-specific TCRs reportedly recognized epitopes outside regions mutated in the B.1.351 and B.1.1.7 variants. CD4 TCRs associated with the vaccine covered the entire spike protein, and the dominant responses were in regions 160-218 and 743-854. Conclusions about previously exposed vaccinees were limited because only 5 or 6 AZD1222 recipients were SARS-CoV-2 seropositive at baseline.

With regard to this clone: The target of this receptor is not known. The record has no base qualities; no much larger clone is one base away.

The CDR3, cysteine through phenylalanine, is 12 amino acids long. Solely the CDR3 DNA is kept, with 36 bases framed from the first base. V is pared back by 6 bases and J by 7 bases, with 12 bases lying between the germline termini. The time point tag for this specimen amounts to: sample from adult after SARS-CoV-2 infection, after symptom onset. A couple of convalescent COVID-19 patients, sampled after symptom onset from adults with prior SARS-CoV-2 infection, were also TCR-sequenced for comparison. The CDR3 regions of human TCRbeta chains were analyzed by immunosequencing. As for the authors' bioinformatics: TCRs in the repertoires were compared against a reference library of SARS-CoV-2-specific TCRs that had been generated with the MIRA antigen-specificity platform. Breadth was defined as the fraction of unique TCRs that were SARS-CoV-2-associated, and depth was defined as the fraction of total T cells that were SARS-CoV-2-associated. Using the MIRA data, each spike-specific TCR was mapped to the spike region that the TCR reacts to and placed in a CD4 or CD8 class. Log10-transformed breadth and depth values were compared by one-way ANOVA with Sidak's multiple comparisons tests. The clones in this table, taken by TCRdb from immuneACCESS, are in-frame only. Not every clone is retained; where verified, under half of the shortfall comes from an unresolved V gene, and the cause of the rest is unknown. V and J calls and clone size are given by that table; D and trimming were obtained from the DNA. The sample table contains some 150,000 clones; only one count was recorded for 88% of them. The ten largest account for 5.5% to 7% of the sample.

The chain links TRBV12-3 or TRBV12-4 with TRBJ1-2; D gene: possibly TRBD1, on 5 matching bases. This TCR was recovered from an adult who had recovered from COVID-19. Sequenced here: peripheral blood, sampled after recovery from COVID-19. At the DNA level, the sequence is TGTGCCAGCAGGGGCAGGGTCTCTGGCTACACCTTC. Its protein reads: CASRGRVSGYTF.